Reported below is one TCR beta chain. Methods used by the authors: Reference gene primer amplification gave estimated nucleated cell counts. Here immunoSEQ multiplex PCR was the method, and the copy in TCRdb shows in-frame clones only, minus some. V, J and clone size reflect that table, while D and trimming were determined from the DNA. The data show roughly 100,000 clones, 65% to 75% seen once. V gave up 11 bases and J gave up 4 bases; unmatched junction bases: 12. Germline assignment: CDR1 SEHNR and CDR2 FQNEAQ (reference sequence). The CDR3 covers 15 residues. This sample was included in a study of blood T cell repertoires in COVID-19. At the level of the study: Samples taken during acute and convalescent COVID-19 were collected in the United States, Italy and Spain. Sample material is recorded as cDNA or gDNA derived from T cells, B-cell-depleted T cells, or PBMCs.

This clonotype was sampled from a human donor with acute or convalescent COVID-19. The donor label of this sample is uncertain. The V call is TRBV7-9, the J call TRBJ2-4, with 9 bases fitting TRBD2. The specimen was peripheral blood. CDR3 protein: CAFDNGLAGKNIQYF. CDR3 DNA: TGTGCCTTCGACAACGGCCTAGCGGGGAAAAACATTCAGTACTTC.